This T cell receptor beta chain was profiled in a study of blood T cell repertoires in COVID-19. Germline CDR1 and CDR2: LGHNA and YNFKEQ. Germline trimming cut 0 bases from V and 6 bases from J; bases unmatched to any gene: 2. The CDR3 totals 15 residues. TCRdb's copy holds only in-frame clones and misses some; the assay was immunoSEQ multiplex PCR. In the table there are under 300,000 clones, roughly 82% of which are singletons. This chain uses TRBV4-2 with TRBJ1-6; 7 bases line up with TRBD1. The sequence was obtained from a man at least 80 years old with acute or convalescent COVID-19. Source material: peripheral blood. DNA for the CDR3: TGTGCCAGCAGCCAAGAGGACAGGCCTAATTCACCCCTCCACTTT. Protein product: CASSQEDRPNSPLHF.